Here is one T cell receptor (beta chain) with its context. TCRdb re-called the 5' RACE reads; every CDR3 protein appears as one record, without DNA. The specimen's table records some 390,000 distinct CDR3 sequences. This sample is part of a study of T cells expressing NK-cell markers. Study-level information: Sorted CD3+CD56-NKG2C+, CD3+CD56+NKG2C- and CD3+CD56+NKG2C+ T cells were the source of the TCR beta repertoires.

CDR3 size: 14 residues. Germline CDR1 is MNHNY and CDR2 is SVGAGI (reference sequence). The TCR sequence derives from a woman between 50 and 59 years old in good health. What was sequenced was blood T cells: a sorted CD56 or NKG2C T cell subset, CD4+ or CD8+ T cells, or bulk PBMC T cells (not recorded which). The chain uses TRBV6-6 and TRBJ2-2; the D call from TCRdb, TRBD1, cannot be confirmed without DNA. This CDR3 reads CASRGQADTGELFF.